The clone carrying this T cell receptor (beta chain) is judged medium-sized. These data are taken from a study of blood T cell repertoires in COVID-19. The wider study: The analysed material was cDNA or gDNA that came from T cells, B-cell-depleted T cells, or PBMCs.

The CDR3 covers 15 residues. J was trimmed by 8 bases and V by 3 bases; bases with no gene match: 11. CDR1 is SGHNT and CDR2 is YYREEE in the germline V gene (reference sequence). Sequenced by immunoSEQ multiplex PCR; TCRdb stores in-frame clones only, minus some. This repertoire shows roughly 100,000 clones, roughly 76% found once; its top ten account for 4% to 5.5%. While infection was still active, Seattle patients were enrolled and then followed longitudinally. The rearrangement joins TRBV5-4 to TRBJ2-1; 7 bases agree with TRBD1. This TCR derives from a man older than 75 with COVID-19, enrolled during active disease. Sequencing was done on a sample of peripheral blood. CDR3 nucleotides: TGTGCCAGCAGCTATAGACAGGGTATGTTCCATGAGCAGTTCTTC. The encoded protein is CASSYRQGMFHEQFF.